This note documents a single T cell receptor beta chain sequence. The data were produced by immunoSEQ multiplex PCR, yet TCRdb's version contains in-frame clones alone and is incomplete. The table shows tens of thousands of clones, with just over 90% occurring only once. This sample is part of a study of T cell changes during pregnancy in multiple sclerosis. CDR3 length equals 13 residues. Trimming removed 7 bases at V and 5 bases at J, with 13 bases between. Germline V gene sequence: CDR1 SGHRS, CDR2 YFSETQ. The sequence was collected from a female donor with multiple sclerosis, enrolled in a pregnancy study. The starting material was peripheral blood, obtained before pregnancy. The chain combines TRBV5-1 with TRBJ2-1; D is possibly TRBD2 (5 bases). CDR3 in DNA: TGCGCCAGCGATCCGGGATTTCACAATGAGCAGTTCTTC. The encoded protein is CASDPGFHNEQFF.